This T cell receptor beta chain was sequenced for a study of blood T cell repertoires in COVID-19. At the level of the study: Material from acute and convalescent COVID-19 was sourced from the United States, Italy and Spain. From T cells, B-cell-depleted T cells, or PBMCs came the material, which was cDNA or gDNA.

Original methodology: For nucleated cells, counts were estimated from reference gene primer amplification. TCRdb's table, derived via immunoSEQ multiplex PCR, lists solely in-frame clones and lacks some. V, J and clone size are those of that table, while D and trimming were read from the DNA. The sample lists over 70,000 clones; approximately 86% were seen once. V lost 5 bases and J lost 6; bases outside the gene matches: 6. Germline CDR1 SGHTA, CDR2 FQGNSA. The CDR3 sequence is 15 residues long. The genes are TRBV7-2 and TRBJ2-7, with 14 bases matching TRBD2. The receptor was derived from a human donor in a cohort sampled during active COVID-19. The sample taken for sequencing was peripheral blood. The CDR3: CASSTGLAGGAEQYF. CDR3 nucleotides: TGTGCCAGCAGCACCGGACTAGCGGGGGGCGCCGAGCAGTACTTC.